These T cell receptor beta chains were read from a single sample in a study of control samples from healthy donors and cancer patients. Generated by immunoSEQ multiplex PCR, the TCRdb table keeps only in-frame clones and is missing some. The table lists about 130,000 clones, about 90% of them singletons. The sequenced sample consisted of blood. The receptors come from a man younger than 35 in good health. CDR3s include the opening cysteine and the closing phenylalanine or tryptophan.

>TRBV6-1
CASSEESSGGGELFF
>TRBV4-3
CASSPGTGTEAFF
>TRBV3-1/TRBV3-2
CASSEGVLSGANVLTF
>TRBV7-2
CASSLGGTGQETQYF
>TRBV6-5
CASSYSFELVSYEQYF
>TRBV7-6
CASSFTGTLGEKLFF
>TRBV10-1
CASSQAGGPYEQYF
>TRBV5-4
CASSLNQGADQPQHF
>TRBV3-1/TRBV3-2
CASSLGTVGTEAFF
>TRBV11-3
CASSSGVRDGADTQYF
>TRBV7-2
CASSLAGTSFSSYEQYF
>TRBV19
CASSPDPTGAYEQYF
>TRBV12-5
CASGLGVTTGELFF
>TRBV30
CAWSGQPNTEAFF
>TRBV19
CASSAASGRSYNEQFF
>TRBV30
CAWSVQGQYEQYF
>TRBV30
CARGTNPAFF
>TRBV6-2/TRBV6-3
CASSYIEAPRQPQHF
>TRBV30
CAWSTLTTYNEQFF
>TRBV12-3/TRBV12-4
CASSLTGYGEQYF
>TRBV5-1
CASSPRRTDTQYF
>TRBV5-1
CASSLYSRGRSVSTDTQYF
>TRBV30
CAWSFIYGYTF
>TRBV7-9
CASSPGVQVETQYF
>TRBV19
CASSASNRGSLLLNYGYTF
>TRBV5-1
CVSRQNTEAFF
>TRBV6-2/TRBV6-3
CASSYGAANQPQHF
>TRBV24-1
CATRGGSNEKLFF
>TRBV3-1/TRBV3-2
CASSKSNPSTDTQYF
>TRBV3-1/TRBV3-2
CASSLRGPNQETQYF
>TRBV10-2
CASRDDKSSYEQYF
>TRBV19
CASSFVVNTEAFF
>TRBV7-2
CASSSGTTYQETQYF
>TRBV7-9
CASSLRGLAIRETQYF